The rows below give T cell receptor beta chains drawn from one sample of a study of blood T cells in healthy people across ages. One entry per CDR3 protein results from TCRdb running MiXCR on the 5' RACE reads. The sample contains some 1.1 million distinct CDR3 sequences, roughly two fifths of which appear only once. Sequenced input: blood. The receptors stem from a man aged 18 to 30 in good health. Both conserved end residues are part of each CDR3. Each record gives: CDR3 length, V gene, CDR3 protein.

16,TRBV2,CASSKLDRAGITEAFF
18,TRBV5-1,CANSFSRTSGTSYNEQFF
15,TRBV5-6,CASSLARTGFNEQFF
16,TRBV20-1,CSARQSGGVRTDTQYF
16,TRBV9,CASSVAGSGGTDTQYF
16,TRBV9,CASSVMRTAQNTEAFF
12,TRBV19,CAPVGENTEAFF
13,TRBV2,CASSVDGTYEQYF
15,TRBV9,CASSAGDGSYNEQFF
15,TRBV5-1,CASSRGWIDQETQYF
14,TRBV7-9,CASSPSGEAFEAFF
16,TRBV28,CASSPQQGSPYNEQYF
14,TRBV5-1,CASSVGTTQERITF
17,TRBV7-8,CASSLGWDDRLSYEQYF
13,TRBV12-3/TRBV12-4,CASSLGVWSGYTF
13,TRBV7-2,CASSTGTGDDYTF
13,TRBV7-8,CASSLAQGGGYTF
15,TRBV9,CASSAHRDRVTEAFF
14,TRBV16,CASSLRAELYGYTF
13,TRBV29-1,CSASHSLYNEQFF
11,TRBV12-3/TRBV12-4,CASSWENEQFF
15,TRBV6-5,CASSYSASMNTEAFF
14,TRBV7-2,CASSLDRDTYEQYF
15,TRBV4-3,CASSQGPTLSYEQYF
13,TRBV7-8,CASSLEAPYEQYF
14,TRBV15,CATSRVYEDNEQFF
13,TRBV6-5,CASTRATNTEAFF
15,TRBV18,CASSADRASTGELFF
14,TRBV3-1,CASSPRGANEKLFF
14,TRBV5-1,CASSLGARGEKLFF
16,TRBV12-3/TRBV12-4,CASSPEGQGYNQPQHF
16,TRBV5-1,CASSRGLAGGADTQYF
14,TRBV20-1,CSARGGVPGGELFF
18,TRBV6-1,CASSPRDRVLFSGNTIYF
12,TRBV10-3,CAITGGNTEAFF